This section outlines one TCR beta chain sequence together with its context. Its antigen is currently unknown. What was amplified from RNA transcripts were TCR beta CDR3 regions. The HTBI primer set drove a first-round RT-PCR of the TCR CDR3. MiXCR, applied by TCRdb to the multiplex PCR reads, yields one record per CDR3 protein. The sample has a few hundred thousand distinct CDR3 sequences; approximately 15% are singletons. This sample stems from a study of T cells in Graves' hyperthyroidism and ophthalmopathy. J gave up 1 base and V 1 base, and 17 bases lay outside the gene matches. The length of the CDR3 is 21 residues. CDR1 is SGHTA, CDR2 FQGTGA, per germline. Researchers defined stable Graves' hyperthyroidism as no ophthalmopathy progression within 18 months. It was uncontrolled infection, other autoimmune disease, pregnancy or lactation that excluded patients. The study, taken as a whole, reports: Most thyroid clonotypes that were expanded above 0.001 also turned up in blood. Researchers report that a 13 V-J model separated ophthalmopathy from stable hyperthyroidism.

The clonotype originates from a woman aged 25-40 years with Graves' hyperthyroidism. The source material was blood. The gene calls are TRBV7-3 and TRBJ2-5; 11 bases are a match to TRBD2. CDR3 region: CASSLSSGMGLAGGIQETQYF. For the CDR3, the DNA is TGTGCCAGCAGCTTAAGTTCTGGGATGGGGCTAGCGGGAGGTATCCAAGAGACCCAGTACTTC.